This T cell receptor (beta chain) was observed in a study of T cell changes during pregnancy in multiple sclerosis. This CDR3 has 12 residues. Germline V gene lookup returns CDR1 MNHNS and CDR2 SASEGT. V dropped 10 bases and J dropped 0; count of bases not matched to a gene: 3. Some clones are missing from TCRdb's copy, which holds only in-frame ones; the method was immunoSEQ multiplex PCR. The sample records 70,000 to 95,000 clones, 90% to 95% being singletons. The chain is built from TRBV6-1 and TRBJ2-7; 7 bases are shared with TRBD1. This sequence originates from a female donor in good health, enrolled as a control in a pregnancy study. Sequencing used peripheral blood, obtained after pregnancy. CDR3 sequence: CATQGDSYEQYF. CDR3 nucleotide sequence: TGTGCCACCCAGGGGGACTCCTACGAGCAGTACTTC.